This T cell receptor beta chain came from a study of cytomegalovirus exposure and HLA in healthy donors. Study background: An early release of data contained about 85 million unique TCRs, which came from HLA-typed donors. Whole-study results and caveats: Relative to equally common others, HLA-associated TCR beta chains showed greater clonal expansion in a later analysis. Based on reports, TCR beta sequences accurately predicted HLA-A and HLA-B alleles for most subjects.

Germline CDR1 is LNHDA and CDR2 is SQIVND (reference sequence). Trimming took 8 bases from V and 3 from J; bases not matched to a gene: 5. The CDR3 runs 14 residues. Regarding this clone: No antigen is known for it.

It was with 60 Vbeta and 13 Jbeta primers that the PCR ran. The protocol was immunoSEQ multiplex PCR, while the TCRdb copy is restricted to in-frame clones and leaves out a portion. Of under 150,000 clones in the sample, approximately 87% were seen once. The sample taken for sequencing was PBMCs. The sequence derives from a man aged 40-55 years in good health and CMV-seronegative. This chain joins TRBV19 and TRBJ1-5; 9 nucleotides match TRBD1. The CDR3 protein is CASSRTGVNQPQHF. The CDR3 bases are TGTGCCAGTTCCCGGACAGGGGTCAATCAGCCCCAGCATTTT.